The present T cell receptor beta chain was sequenced within a study of beta chain features in type 1 diabetes. On the study more broadly: Age, gender and cell yields were similar between patients and healthy donors. Whole-study results and caveats: Patients and controls would be equally affected if PCR favored shorter templates. Any role of HLA type in TCRB rearrangement remained unresolved here. Moderate but significant shortening of TCRB CDR3s was recorded in all four CD4+ subsets from Type 1 diabetes patients.

CDR3 length equals 14 residues. Trimming took off 4 bases at V and 0 bases at J, with 7 bases between the two ends. The V gene's germline CDR1 is MNHEY and CDR2 SVGAGI. There are a few counts of this clone. As yet, its antigen is unknown. The investigators reverse transcribed all of the isolated RNA, so they sequenced expressed TCRB transcripts. The protocol was immunoSEQ multiplex PCR, while the TCRdb copy is restricted to in-frame clones and leaves out a portion. The table lists some 150,000 clones, 7% to 9.5% of them singletons. The V and J genes are TRBV6-5 and TRBJ1-5; a possible D gene is TRBD1 (5 bases). The sample was central memory CD4+ T cells from blood. The sequence derives from a young woman with type 1 diabetes. CDR3 in DNA: TGTGCCAGCAGTTTCAGGGATAGCAATCAGCCCCAGCATTTT. It codes for CASSFRDSNQPQHF.